One and the same sample provided the 30 T cell receptor beta chains below, sequenced in a study of T cell responses to AZD1222 COVID-19 vaccine. The method was immunoSEQ multiplex PCR; TCRdb's version includes in-frame clones alone and lacks a portion of them. The top ten hold 4.4% of the sample, which has about 130,000 clones, about 85% seen once. This specimen was peripheral blood, taken on day 0 of AZD1222 vaccination. The source of these receptors is an adult in good health.

This clone appeared once. The chain employs TRBV9 and TRBJ1-2; no clear D gene. The germline V gene has CDR1 SGDLS and CDR2 YYNGEE. The CDR3 length is 15 residues. V was shortened by 0 bases and J by 6 bases, with 15 bases between the two germline ends. The CDR3 is CASSVEGGGDDGYTF. In DNA form, the CDR3 reads TGTGCCAGCAGCGTAGAAGGAGGAGGTGACGATGGCTACACCTTC.

CDR3 loop: CASLYTGRTYNEQFF. Here the CDR3 DNA reads TGTGCCAGCCTATACACCGGGAGGACCTACAATGAGCAGTTCTTC. The J gene is TRBJ2-1, the V gene TRBV28; 7 bases align to TRBD2. The CDR3 loop spans 15 amino acids. V lost 8 bases, J lost 2 bases, and 9 bases stayed unmatched. Germline V gene sequence: CDR1 MDHEN, CDR2 SYDVKM.

In this sample, this clone turned up a few times. This chain uses TRBV4-2 with TRBJ2-1; 9 bases agree with TRBD2. J was trimmed by 7 bases and V by 1 base; bases with no gene match: 5. Germline CDR1 and CDR2: LGHNA and YNFKEQ. This CDR3 comprises 15 residues. Here the CDR3 DNA reads TGTGCCAGCAGCCAAGGAACTAGCGGGTCGAATGAGCAGTTCTTC. It translates to CASSQGTSGSNEQFF.

The V call is TRBV5-4, the J call TRBJ2-1; D is undetermined. Germline V CDR1 and CDR2: SGHNT, YYREEE (reference sequence). V was pared by 4 bases and J by 0 bases, with 11 bases between. The CDR3 is 15 residues long. The DNA for the CDR3 is TGTGCCAGCAGCACCCGGAAGAGCTCCTACAATGAGCAGTTCTTC. The encoded protein is CASSTRKSSYNEQFF.

The chain is built from TRBV11-3 and TRBJ2-7, with 10 nucleotides matching TRBD1. The CDR3 runs 15 residues. Germline V lookup: CDR1 SGHNT, CDR2 YENEEA. The junction had 5 bases not matched to a gene; V was cut back by 5 bases and J by 1 base. CDR3 DNA sequence: TGTGCCAGCAGCGAGGGACAGGGGTTTTCCTACGAGCAGTACTTC. Protein: CASSEGQGFSYEQYF. Filled out from reference TRBV11-3 and TRBJ2-7, the complete variable domain reads EAGVVQSPRYKIIEKKQPVAFWCNPISGHNTLYWYLQNLGQGPELLIRYENEEAVDDSQLPKDRFSAERLKGVDSTLKIQPAELGDSAVYLCASSEGQGFSYEQYFGPGTRLTVT.

The V call is TRBV7-8, the J call TRBJ2-3; no clear D gene. CDR3 size: 15 residues. The germline V gene encodes CDR1 SGHVS and CDR2 FQNEAQ. V lost 1 base to trimming and J lost 0 bases, with 8 bases between them. The CDR3 reads CASSLGRISTDTQYF. In DNA, the CDR3 is TGTGCCAGCAGCTTAGGACGGATCAGCACAGATACGCAGTATTTT. Full variable domain (outside the CDR3, taken from reference TRBV7-8 and TRBJ2-3): GAGVSQSPRYKVAKRGQDVALRCDPISGHVSLFWYQQALGQGPEFLTYFQNEAQLDKSGLPSDRFFAERPEGSVSTLKIQRTQQEDSAVYLCASSLGRISTDTQYFGPGTRLTVL.

This chain uses TRBV6-4 with TRBJ2-2, with a weak D call TRBD2 (5 bases). From germline, CDR1 is MRHNA and CDR2 SNTAGT. V dropped 0 bases and J dropped 4 bases, with 12 bases sitting between them. The CDR3 runs to 16 residues. CDR3 coding DNA: TGTGCCAGCAGTGACTCAGCGAGGGCCGGCACCGGGGAGCTGTTTTTT. Encoded protein: CASSDSARAGTGELFF.

The chain is built from TRBV28 and TRBJ1-5, with a possible D match to TRBD1 (5 bases). This CDR3 comprises 15 residues. The V gene's germline CDR1 is MDHEN and CDR2 SYDVKM. V lost 8 bases, J lost 4 bases, and 18 bases lay in between. The CDR3 DNA follows: TGTGCCAGCTTCAAGGGACTCGGCTTAAATCAGCCCCAGCATTTT. As protein: CASFKGLGLNQPQHF. Variable domain in full (rest from reference TRBV28 and TRBJ1-5): DVKVTQSSRYLVKRTGEKVFLECVQDMDHENMFWYRQDPGLGLRLIYFSYDVKMKEKGDIPEGYSVSREKKERFSLILESASTNQTSMYLCASFKGLGLNQPQHFGDGTRLSIL.

The chain has TRBV5-1 and TRBJ1-5; 8 nucleotides line up with TRBD1. Germline CDR1 is SGHRS and CDR2 is YFSETQ. The V gene end was trimmed by 2 bases and the J gene end by 8 bases; junction bases not matched to a gene: 6. CDR3 size: 14 residues. CDR3 residues: CASSLDPDREPQHF. CDR3 in DNA: TGCGCCAGCAGCTTAGACCCGGACAGGGAGCCCCAGCATTTT.

This clone is a singleton in its sample. This chain links TRBV12-3 or TRBV12-4 with TRBJ1-4; D is ambiguous. The CDR3 loop spans 11 amino acids. Trimming removed 3 bases at V and 14 bases at J, with 10 bases between. The CDR3, as DNA: TGTGCCAGCAGTTTGGGGTCCCTCCTGTTTTTT. Translated, it gives CASSLGSLLFF.

The chain has TRBV19 and TRBJ2-1, with TRBD1 identical over 9 bases. CDR1 and CDR2 (germline): LNHDA, SQIVND (reference sequence). The CDR3 runs 15 residues. V lost 3 bases and J lost 7; bases outside the gene matches: 7. The DNA for the CDR3 is TGTGCCAGTAGTATTTCGGGACAGGGTCGGAATGAGCAGTTCTTC. It yields the protein CASSISGQGRNEQFF.

This chain links TRBV6-6 with TRBJ2-2; D is ambiguous. This CDR3 has 15 residues. Germline V gives CDR1 MNHNY, CDR2 SVGAGI (reference sequence). Trimming stripped 2 bases from V and 2 bases from J, with 9 bases between. CDR3 in DNA: TGTGCCAGCAGTTACGAGGCCATTAACACCGGGGAGCTGTTTTTT. It yields the protein CASSYEAINTGELFF.

This chain uses TRBV4-2 with TRBJ1-2; no definite D call. Deletions cut 1 base from V and 7 bases from J, with 19 bases between. The CDR3 has 16 amino acids. The germline gives CDR1 LGHNA, CDR2 YNFKEQ. CDR3 in amino acids: CASSQVISQLRSGYTF. The DNA for the CDR3 is TGTGCCAGCAGCCAAGTCATATCCCAGCTCCGCTCTGGCTACACCTTC.

The CDR3, as DNA: TGTGCCAGTAAACAGGGTGGGGAAAATGGCTACACCTTC. Its translation: CASKQGGENGYTF. The chain recombines TRBV19 with TRBJ1-2; a weak D match, TRBD1 (6 bases). Trimming removed 7 bases at V and 6 bases at J, with 15 bases between. Germline V gene lookup returns CDR1 LNHDA and CDR2 SQIVND (reference sequence). The CDR3 loop spans 13 amino acids.

The rearrangement joins TRBV24-1 to TRBJ2-2; 7 nucleotides align to TRBD2. V shed 6 bases and J 1 base; nucleotides not matched to a gene: 4. From germline, CDR1 is KGHDR and CDR2 SFDVKD. The CDR3 covers 15 residues. The CDR3 DNA sequence: TGTGCCACCAGTCGCGGGGGAGTGAACACCGGGGAGCTGTTTTTT. Protein: CATSRGGVNTGELFF.

The chain links TRBV20-1 to TRBJ1-1, with 9 bases identical to TRBD1. J lost 4 bases, V lost 3 bases, and 3 bases had no gene match. The CDR3 spans 13 residues. Germline V gene lookup returns CDR1 DFQATT and CDR2 SNEGSKA (reference sequence). The CDR3 protein is CSASQQGATEAFF. The CDR3 region has the DNA TGCAGTGCTAGTCAACAGGGGGCCACTGAAGCTTTCTTT.

V and J are TRBV18 and TRBJ2-3; D is perhaps TRBD1 or TRBD2 (5 bases each). CDR3 size: 14 residues. Looked up from germline, CDR1 is KGHSH and CDR2 is LQKENI. The V end was cut by 6 bases, the J end by 0 bases, with 10 bases between. The CDR3: CASSPGASTDTQYF. CDR3 nucleotide sequence: TGTGCCAGCTCTCCCGGGGCCAGCACAGATACGCAGTATTTT. The variable domain in full, with the rest retrieved from reference TRBV18 and TRBJ2-3, is NAGVMQNPRHLVRRRGQEARLRCSPMKGHSHVYWYRQLPEEGLKFMVYLQKENIIDESGMPKERFSAEFPKEGPSILRIQQVVRGDSAAYFCASSPGASTDTQYFGPGTRLTVL.

The gene calls are TRBV7-3 and TRBJ1-1; TRBD1 matches 7 bases. Unmatched junction bases numbered 8, after V lost 6 bases and J lost 4 bases. The CDR3 length is 14 residues. Germline V CDR1 and CDR2: SGHTA, FQGTGA. The CDR3 reads CASRQGQASTEAFF. Written as DNA, the CDR3 is TGTGCCAGCAGACAAGGACAGGCGTCCACTGAAGCTTTCTTT.

This chain links TRBV19 with TRBJ1-6, with 9 bases identical to TRBD1. The V and J ends lost 6 bases and 9 bases, in that order; junction bases with no gene match: 0. CDR1 LNHDA and CDR2 SQIVND come from the germline V gene (reference sequence). The CDR3 totals 12 residues. In DNA, the CDR3 is TGTGCCAGTAGGACAGGGGGTTCACCCCTCCACTTT. This sequence encodes CASRTGGSPLHF.

The rearrangement joins TRBV3-1 (or the pseudogene TRBV3-2) to TRBJ1-3; D unresolved. V lost 4 bases and J lost 0, with 7 bases in between. The CDR3 extends over 14 amino acids. Germline-derived CDR1 and CDR2 are LGHDT and YNNKEL (reference sequence). CDR3 sequence reads: CASSPRDSGNTIYF. The CDR3 coding sequence is TGTGCCAGCAGCCCCCGGGACTCTGGAAACACCATATATTTT.

V and J are TRBV7-9 and TRBJ2-5, with TRBD1 as a possible D gene (7 bases). CDR3 length equals 14 residues. Trimming shortened V by 5 bases and J by 4 bases, and 14 bases separated the two germline ends. Germline V lookup: CDR1 SEHNR, CDR2 FQNEAQ (reference sequence). The CDR3 reads CASSPLQGGETQYF. The CDR3 nucleotides read TGTGCCAGCAGCCCACTCCAGGGGGGAGAGACCCAGTACTTC. The variable domain in full, with the rest retrieved from reference TRBV7-9 and TRBJ2-5, is DTGVSQNPRHKITKRGQNVTFRCDPISEHNRLYWYRQTLGQGPEFLTYFQNEAQLEKSRLLSDRFSAERPKGSFSTLEIQRTEQGDSAMYLCASSPLQGGETQYFGPGTRLLVL.

This chain uses TRBV12-5 with TRBJ1-1; 9 nucleotides align to TRBD1. The CDR3 totals 13 residues. Per the germline V gene, CDR1 is LGHNT and CDR2 is FRNRAP. V dropped 6 bases and J dropped 7; count of bases not matched to a gene: 6. As DNA, the CDR3 is TGTGCTAGTGGAGACAGGGGGGAGGTTGAAGCTTTCTTT. Translated, it gives CASGDRGEVEAFF.

This clone was counted a single time. The chain uses TRBV6-6 and TRBJ1-5; no clear D. Trimming removed 6 bases from V and 1 base from J, with 7 bases in between. Germline CDR1 is MNHNY and CDR2 is SVGAGI (reference sequence). This CDR3 comprises 13 residues. CDR3 coding DNA: TGTGCCAGCAGAAACCCGAGCAATCAGCCCCAGCATTTT. It translates to CASRNPSNQPQHF.

V is TRBV20-1 and J is TRBJ1-1, with a weak D call TRBD1 (6 bases). This CDR3 spans 11 amino acids. V shed 4 bases and J shed 7 bases, with 10 bases lying between them. Looked up from germline, CDR1 is DFQATT and CDR2 is SNEGSKA (reference sequence). The CDR3 sequence: CSANRAGEAFF. The CDR3 region has the DNA TGCAGTGCTAACAGGGCGGGTGAAGCTTTCTTT.

CDR3 nucleotide sequence: TGCGCCAGCAGCCAAGATTCCGGGGGATGGCAGGAAAAACTGTTTTTT. It yields the protein CASSQDSGGWQEKLFF. This chain uses TRBV4-1 with TRBJ1-4; a possible D gene is TRBD1 (5 bases). The CDR3 contains 16 residues. The V end lost 0 bases, the J end lost 8 bases, and 16 bases lay between the germline ends. Germline CDR1 and CDR2: MGHRA and YSYEKL.

Written as DNA, the CDR3 is TGTGCCAGCAGCGTAGATGGCCAAAGGGGTACTGAAGCTTTCTTT. This sequence encodes CASSVDGQRGTEAFF. This chain uses TRBV9 with TRBJ1-1; TRBD1 might be the D (5 bases). This CDR3 contains 15 residues. CDR1 is SGDLS and CDR2 is YYNGEE in the germline V gene. V lost 0 bases and J lost 5, with 14 bases in between.

The chain joins TRBV3-1 (or the pseudogene TRBV3-2) to TRBJ2-7; 11 positions agree with TRBD2. Germline V gene data show CDR1 as LGHDT and CDR2 as YNNKEL (reference sequence). V was pared by 1 base and J by 5 bases, with 1 base of the junction left unmatched. The CDR3 covers 14 residues. CDR3 region: CASSQGLAGHEQYF. For the CDR3, the DNA is TGTGCCAGCAGCCAAGGACTAGCGGGACACGAGCAGTACTTC.

The gene calls are TRBV28 and TRBJ1-1; 9 bases fit TRBD1. Germline V gene sequence: CDR1 MDHEN, CDR2 SYDVKM. The CDR3 consists of 14 residues. V was clipped by 4 bases and J by 1 base; unmatched bases: 1. The CDR3 is CASSSGQGNTEAFF. The DNA of the CDR3 is TGTGCCAGCAGTTCGGGACAGGGGAACACTGAAGCTTTCTTT.

This clone was seen just once. The chain uses TRBV27 and TRBJ2-5, with a tentative D call TRBD1 (6 bases). Germline loops: CDR1 MNHEY, CDR2 SMNVEV (reference sequence). Trimming took 5 bases from V and 3 from J, leaving 16 bases between them. The CDR3 contains 15 residues. The CDR3 sequence: CASSKQGSWEETQYF. CDR3 DNA: TGTGCCAGCAGTAAACAGGGCTCCTGGGAAGAGACCCAGTACTTC.

The rearrangement joins TRBV10-3 to TRBJ2-5; 12 positions match TRBD1. CDR1 ENHRY and CDR2 SYGVKD come from the germline V gene. The CDR3 is 16 residues long. The trim removed 4 bases at V and 4 bases at J, leaving 7 bases unmatched. The DNA for the CDR3 is TGTGCCATCAGTGCGGGGGACAGGGGGCTAGGAGAGACCCAGTACTTC. Translated: CAISAGDRGLGETQYF.